This TCR beta chain was captured by sequencing in a study of T cell responses to AZD1222 COVID-19 vaccine. Study-level results: Females outnumbered males among donors, who were mostly white British; clonal diversity was possibly underestimated.

Worth noting for this clone: Its antigen is still unknown.

Between the trimmed V and J ends, which lost 5 bases and 3 bases, there was a span of 17 bases. CDR3 size: 16 residues. From germline, CDR1 is LNHDA and CDR2 SQIVND (reference sequence). The method was immunoSEQ multiplex PCR; TCRdb's version includes in-frame clones alone and lacks a portion of them. Of about 110,000 clones listed, roughly 86% are singletons. The clonotype comes from an adult in good health. The sequencing here drew on peripheral blood, taken on day 0 of AZD1222 vaccination. The V gene is TRBV19, the J gene TRBJ1-5; TRBD1 is a possible D gene (6 bases). The CDR3 sequence: CASSLYSGTFNQPQHF. DNA for the CDR3: TGTGCCAGTAGTCTATATTCCGGGACATTCAATCAGCCCCAGCATTTT.